The following is a T cell receptor beta chain sequence with its context. Antigen unknown. This sample was taken from a study of T cell repertoires in aging, cancer and after chemotherapy. In the study overall: Six age groups, ranging from 30 or younger to 70 or older, included the donors. Points from the study as a whole: These repertoire data do not allow conclusions about immunological memory after chemotherapy.

Peripheral blood genomic DNA, not sorted cells or RNA, was the template. V was shortened by 5 bases and J by 6 bases, with 29 bases between the two germline ends. The CDR3 length is 18 residues. Germline CDR1 reads SEHNR; CDR2 reads FQNEAQ (reference sequence). Multiplex touch-down PCR with TRB-A/B primers amplified rearranged V-D-J TRB sequences. TCRdb independently ran MiXCR on the multiplex PCR reads; one entry per CDR3 protein. The sample lists over 5,500 distinct CDR3 sequences; around 33% were seen once. Material for sequencing was blood. This chain links TRBV7-9 with TRBJ2-7; D is perhaps TRBD2 (6 bases). This clonotype originated in a human donor with a blood cancer. This chain's CDR3 is CASSRWDFVGPWSTEQYF. In nucleotides, the CDR3 is TGTGCCAGCAGCCGCTGGGACTTTGTGGGGCCCTGGTCGACCGAGCAGTACTTC.